Listed below are T cell receptor beta chains from one sample, sequenced in a study of CXCR3-negative and CXCR3-positive naive CD8 T cells. TCRdb re-called the 5' RACE reads and gives one entry per CDR3 protein, without DNA. The table lists 5,000 to 6,500 distinct CDR3 sequences. Sequencing input: naive CXCR3- CD8+ T cells from blood. These receptors came from a human donor in good health. Some clones in this sample may be carry-over from other donors' samples. Both conserved end residues are part of each CDR3. Only part of the rows carry a size: once, few, many, or a class if the clone is expanded.

V gene: TRBV9; J gene: TRBJ2-2; clone size: large; CDR3 protein: CASSVVGVGELFF
V gene: TRBV12-3/TRBV12-4; J gene: TRBJ1-1; clone size: medium-sized; CDR3 protein: CASSNGGSEAFF
V gene: TRBV12-3/TRBV12-4; J gene: TRBJ2-2; clone size: -; CDR3 protein: CASSPGSLGELFF
V gene: TRBV29-1; J gene: TRBJ2-3; clone size: -; CDR3 protein: CSGSLGTDTQYF
V gene: TRBV10-3; J gene: TRBJ2-3; clone size: medium-sized; CDR3 protein: CAISDKAGASDTQYF
V gene: TRBV4-2; J gene: TRBJ2-5; clone size: -; CDR3 protein: CASSQGLAVRETQYF
V gene: TRBV9; J gene: TRBJ2-7; clone size: -; CDR3 protein: CASSVVGTGYEQYF
V gene: TRBV14; J gene: TRBJ2-7; clone size: medium-sized; CDR3 protein: CASSPKLDRAHEQYF
V gene: TRBV9; J gene: TRBJ1-2; clone size: -; CDR3 protein: CASSVFPLYGTSYGYTF
V gene: TRBV18; J gene: TRBJ1-1; clone size: -; CDR3 protein: CASSPPRGRLTEAFF
V gene: TRBV2; J gene: TRBJ2-7; clone size: medium-sized; CDR3 protein: CASSKTPGRNYEQYF
V gene: TRBV29-1; J gene: TRBJ1-1; clone size: medium-sized; CDR3 protein: CSVYPGVNTEAFF
V gene: TRBV29-1; J gene: TRBJ2-5; clone size: -; CDR3 protein: CSAVGGASGRRETQYF
V gene: TRBV27; J gene: TRBJ2-2; clone size: -; CDR3 protein: CASNLVQGSGELFF
V gene: TRBV29-1; J gene: TRBJ2-6; clone size: -; CDR3 protein: CSVANWRQGAGTGANVLTF
V gene: TRBV19; J gene: TRBJ2-5; clone size: -; CDR3 protein: CASGELAGETQYF
V gene: TRBV29-1; J gene: TRBJ2-1; clone size: -; CDR3 protein: CSVFETTYNEQFF
V gene: TRBV29-1; J gene: TRBJ2-2; clone size: -; CDR3 protein: CSVVGYTGELFF
V gene: TRBV29-1; J gene: TRBJ2-5; clone size: -; CDR3 protein: CSVELAGGQETQYF
V gene: TRBV7-9; J gene: TRBJ2-5; clone size: -; CDR3 protein: CASSSLLDAQETQYF
V gene: TRBV7-9; J gene: TRBJ2-7; clone size: medium-sized; CDR3 protein: CARQRDNQYYEQYF
V gene: TRBV14; J gene: TRBJ2-7; clone size: medium-sized; CDR3 protein: CASSQSDTPDDF
V gene: TRBV7-9; J gene: TRBJ1-2; clone size: -; CDR3 protein: CASSVAGALGYTF
V gene: TRBV29-1; J gene: TRBJ2-7; clone size: medium-sized; CDR3 protein: CSVGDRSSYEQYF
V gene: TRBV29-1; J gene: TRBJ2-1; clone size: -; CDR3 protein: CSVRPEPNEQFF
V gene: TRBV25-1; J gene: TRBJ2-3; clone size: -; CDR3 protein: CASSEFGGGTDTQYF
V gene: TRBV2; J gene: TRBJ2-3; clone size: -; CDR3 protein: CASFLGGATDTQYF
V gene: TRBV2; J gene: TRBJ2-1; clone size: -; CDR3 protein: CASSPLFASGRSYNEQFF
V gene: TRBV6-5; J gene: TRBJ1-2; clone size: -; CDR3 protein: CASSYSIWQGEGYGYTF
V gene: TRBV12-5; J gene: TRBJ2-1; clone size: -; CDR3 protein: CASGSPGQGYNEQFF
V gene: TRBV5-5; J gene: TRBJ2-2; clone size: -; CDR3 protein: CASSPRSTGWAGELFF
V gene: TRBV2; J gene: TRBJ1-4; clone size: -; CDR3 protein: CASSVRGIMATNEKLFF
V gene: TRBV5-5; J gene: TRBJ2-7; clone size: medium-sized; CDR3 protein: CASSPWTSRNFNEQYF
V gene: TRBV7-9; J gene: TRBJ2-3; clone size: -; CDR3 protein: CASSNRDSHTQYF
V gene: TRBV5-1; J gene: TRBJ2-7; clone size: medium-sized; CDR3 protein: CASSIGTETYEQYF
V gene: TRBV20-1; J gene: TRBJ2-7; clone size: -; CDR3 protein: CSARDWTSGTYEQYF
V gene: TRBV3-1; J gene: TRBJ2-7; clone size: -; CDR3 protein: CASSQGRRQTYEQYF
V gene: TRBV6-6; J gene: TRBJ2-2; clone size: -; CDR3 protein: CASTGGRAGELFF